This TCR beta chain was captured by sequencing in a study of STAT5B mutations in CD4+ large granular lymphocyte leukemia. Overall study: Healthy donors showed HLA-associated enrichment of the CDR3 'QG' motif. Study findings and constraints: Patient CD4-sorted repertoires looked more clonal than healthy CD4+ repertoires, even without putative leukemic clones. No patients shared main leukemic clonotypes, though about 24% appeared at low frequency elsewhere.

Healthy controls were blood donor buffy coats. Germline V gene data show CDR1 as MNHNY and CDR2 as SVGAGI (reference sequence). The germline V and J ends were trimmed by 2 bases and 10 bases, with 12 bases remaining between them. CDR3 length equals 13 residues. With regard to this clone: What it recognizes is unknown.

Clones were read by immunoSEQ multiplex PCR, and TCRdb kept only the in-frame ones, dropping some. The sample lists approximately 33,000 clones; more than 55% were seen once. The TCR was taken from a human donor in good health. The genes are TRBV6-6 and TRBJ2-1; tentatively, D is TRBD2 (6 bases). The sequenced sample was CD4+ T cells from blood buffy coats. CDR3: CASSYGRWVEQFF. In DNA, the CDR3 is TGTGCCAGCAGTTACGGGAGGTGGGTAGAGCAGTTCTTC.